These 23 T cell receptor beta chains were sequenced from one sample in a study of T cell responses to AZD1222 COVID-19 vaccine. Profiled with immunoSEQ multiplex PCR; TCRdb holds only in-frame clones, not every one. The data show around 62,000 clones, with around 90% seen just once and roughly 5% held by the top ten. The sequences come from peripheral blood, collected on day 0 of AZD1222 vaccination. These receptors were collected from an adult in good health.

This sequence joins TRBV2 and TRBJ1-4; D gene unclear. The CDR3 spans 13 residues. CDR1 is SNHLY, CDR2 FYNNEI, per germline. V dropped 6 bases and J dropped 8 bases, with 13 bases sitting between them. This CDR3 is CASSETRNEKLFF. CDR3 nucleotides: TGTGCCAGCAGCGAGACACGAAACGAAAAACTGTTTTTT.

The rearrangement uses TRBV9 and TRBJ1-1; no definite D call. Germline V gene lookup returns CDR1 SGDLS and CDR2 YYNGEE. Trimming shortened V by 0 bases and J by 3 bases, and 9 bases separated the two germline ends. This CDR3 is 14 amino acids long. The CDR3 DNA reads TGTGCCAGCAGCGTAGCCACGGGTGACACTGAAGCTTTCTTT. Translated: CASSVATGDTEAFF.

The chain links TRBV6-5 to TRBJ2-7; 9 bases agree with TRBD1. The CDR3 covers 14 residues. The germline V gene has CDR1 MNHEY and CDR2 SVGAGI. The trim removed 6 bases at V and 7 bases at J, leaving 10 bases unmatched. DNA for the CDR3: TGTGCCAGCAGGAAAACAGGGGGCTGGGGGGAGCAGTACTTC. Its protein is CASRKTGGWGEQYF.

The count of this clone is one. The gene calls are TRBV2 and TRBJ1-1, with D unclear. Trimming cost V 4 bases and J 2 bases, with 17 bases left between them. Looked up from germline, CDR1 is SNHLY and CDR2 is FYNNEI. The CDR3 totals 16 residues. The CDR3 protein is CASSGAAVRPNTEAFF. DNA for the CDR3: TGTGCCAGCAGTGGCGCAGCGGTGCGCCCCAACACTGAAGCTTTCTTT.

This clone showed up just a few times. This chain uses TRBV7-6 with TRBJ2-7; weak D call: TRBD2 (6 bases). The CDR3 loop spans 16 amino acids. Germline V gene lookup returns CDR1 SGHVS and CDR2 FNYEAQ. The V and J ends lost 1 base and 2 bases respectively, with 15 bases between them. DNA for the CDR3: TGTGCCAGCAGCTTAGTTGGGGGGAGTTCGACCTACGAGCAGTACTTC. Translated: CASSLVGGSSTYEQYF.

The table lists this clone with a count of one. The V gene is TRBV3-1 (or the pseudogene TRBV3-2), the J gene TRBJ1-1; D may be TRBD1 (6 bases). The length of the CDR3 is 14 residues. V shed 3 bases and J shed 12 bases, with 20 bases lying between them. Germline V gene data show CDR1 as LGHDT and CDR2 as YNNKEL (reference sequence). CDR3 residues: CASSQSTGPLTSFF. CDR3 nucleotides: TGTGCCAGCAGCCAGAGCACAGGGCCGCTCACTTCTTTCTTT.

The chain combines TRBV7-8 with TRBJ1-2; 10 positions match TRBD1. Germline lookup yields CDR1 SGHVS and CDR2 FQNEAQ. This CDR3 comprises 16 residues. V dropped 5 bases and J dropped 5; count of bases not matched to a gene: 11. The CDR3 DNA follows: TGTGCCAGCAGCCCCAGGACAGGGGGGATAGGTTATGGCTACACCTTC. It encodes CASSPRTGGIGYGYTF.

This chain connects TRBV30 to TRBJ1-1; 7 bases map to TRBD1. From germline, CDR1 is GTSNPN and CDR2 SVGIG (reference sequence). Trimming cost V 5 bases and J 4 bases; bases outside gene matches: 7. The CDR3 totals 13 residues. The DNA of the CDR3 is TGTGCCTGGGAAGACAGGGTGGGCACTGAAGCTTTCTTT. As protein: CAWEDRVGTEAFF.

This clone has just one count. The chain carries TRBV20-1 and TRBJ2-7; possible D gene TRBD2, 7 bases. Per the germline V gene, CDR1 is DFQATT and CDR2 is SNEGSKA (reference sequence). V shed 3 bases and J shed 2 bases, with 17 bases lying between them. The CDR3 totals 15 residues. The CDR3 reads CSASDPTGGPYEQYF. The CDR3 bases are TGCAGTGCTAGTGACCCTACGGGGGGCCCCTACGAGCAGTACTTC.

This rearrangement joins TRBV7-2 to TRBJ1-5; D ambiguous. The germline V and J ends were trimmed by 4 bases and 9 bases, with 10 bases remaining between them. The germline gives CDR1 SGHTA, CDR2 FQGNSA. The length of the CDR3 is 12 residues. The CDR3 nucleotides read TGTGCCAGCAGCTCCAACGAGTGGCCCCAGCATTTT. It specifies CASSSNEWPQHF.

The V and J genes are TRBV28 and TRBJ1-2; no definite D call. The V and J ends lost 1 base and 8 bases respectively, with 11 bases between them. The CDR3 has 13 residues. Germline CDR1 and CDR2: MDHEN and SYDVKM. The DNA for the CDR3 is TGTGCCAGCAGTTTATCCGGAGGGAGGGGCTACACCTTC. Protein sequence: CASSLSGGRGYTF.

The chain combines TRBV5-6 with TRBJ1-2, with D maybe TRBD1 (5 bases). V was pared by 0 bases and J by 5 bases, with 11 bases between. The germline V gene has CDR1 SGHDT and CDR2 YYEEEE. The CDR3 sequence is 14 residues long. CDR3 protein: CASSLAGPVYGYTF. CDR3 coding DNA: TGTGCCAGCAGCTTGGCGGGACCGGTGTATGGCTACACCTTC. The variable domain in full, completed from reference TRBV5-6 and TRBJ1-2, reads DAGVTQSPTHLIKTRGQQVTLRCSPKSGHDTVSWYQQALGQGPQFIFQYYEEEERQRGNFPDRFSGHQFPNYSSELNVNALLLGDSALYLCASSLAGPVYGYTFGSGTRLTVV.

The chain's CDR3 is CASSSIGTGGTEAFF. As DNA, the CDR3 is TGTGCCAGCAGCTCGATAGGGACAGGGGGCACTGAAGCTTTCTTT. This sequence joins TRBV5-4 and TRBJ1-1; 11 bases align to TRBD1. Germline CDR1 and CDR2: SGHNT and YYREEE (reference sequence). V was pared by 3 bases and J by 4 bases, with 5 bases of the junction left unmatched. This CDR3 contains 15 residues.

This rearrangement joins TRBV12-3 or TRBV12-4 to TRBJ2-7; possible D gene TRBD1, 6 bases. CDR3 length: 12 residues. V was cut by 6 bases and J by 2 bases, with 8 bases left in between. CDR3 nucleotides: TGTGCCAGCAGCCGACAGGCCTACGAGCAGTACTTC. It yields the protein CASSRQAYEQYF.

In this sample, this clone turned up a few times. This chain joins TRBV5-6 and TRBJ1-4; a possible D gene is TRBD1 (5 bases). The V gene's germline CDR1 is SGHDT and CDR2 YYEEEE. The CDR3 totals 19 residues. V lost 3 bases and J 4 bases, leaving 25 bases between the germline ends. CDR3 protein: CASSSGLGPAGVFNEKLFF. The DNA of the CDR3 is TGTGCCAGCAGCTCCGGCCTTGGGCCGGCGGGGGTCTTTAATGAAAAACTGTTTTTT.

The chain joins TRBV18 to TRBJ2-7; TRBD2 aligns across 9 bases. Per the germline V gene, CDR1 is KGHSH and CDR2 is LQKENI. V dropped 3 bases and J dropped 2; count of bases not matched to a gene: 11. There are 17 residues in the CDR3. In DNA form, the CDR3 reads TGTGCCAGCTCACCGGACGGGAGCGGGGGGAACACCTACGAGCAGTACTTC. Translated, it gives CASSPDGSGGNTYEQYF.

V gene TRBV28 combines with J gene TRBJ2-5; 8 bases align to TRBD2. This CDR3 is built from 13 residues. V trimming: 8 bases; J trimming: 4 bases; junction bases outside the gene matches: 6. In germline, CDR1 is MDHEN, CDR2 SYDVKM. The CDR3 region has the DNA TGTGCCAGCGCCGGGGGGGTAGCAGAGACCCAGTACTTC. This translates into CASAGGVAETQYF.

The chain links TRBV12-5 to TRBJ2-2, with a possible D match to TRBD1 (5 bases). Trimming shortened V by 1 base and J by 1 base, and 10 bases separated the two germline ends. Germline V gene lookup returns CDR1 LGHNT and CDR2 FRNRAP. The CDR3 extends over 16 amino acids. CDR3 region: CASGLGDRRNTGELFF. DNA of the CDR3: TGTGCTAGTGGTTTGGGTGACAGAAGGAACACCGGGGAGCTGTTTTTT.

This rearrangement joins TRBV3-1 (or the pseudogene TRBV3-2) to TRBJ2-3, with 8 bases lining up with TRBD2. Germline-derived CDR1 and CDR2 are LGHDT and YNNKEL (reference sequence). With V trimmed by 1 base and J by 7 bases, 7 bases remained unmatched. CDR3 size: 15 residues. The CDR3 region has the DNA TGTGCCAGCAGCCAAGGTACGGGGGGGCCGTATACGCAGTATTTT. Protein: CASSQGTGGPYTQYF.

V gene TRBV5-1 combines with J gene TRBJ2-7; 10 bases agree with TRBD1. In germline, CDR1 is SGHRS, CDR2 YFSETQ. CDR3 size: 14 residues. The junction had 2 bases not matched to a gene; V was cut back by 4 bases and J by 1 base. CDR3 DNA sequence: TGCGCCAGCAGCAGGACAGGGGGATCCTACGAGCAGTACTTC. This encodes CASSRTGGSYEQYF. The full variable domain, in which reference TRBV5-1 and TRBJ2-7 provide the parts outside the CDR3, is KAGVTQTPRYLIKTRGQQVTLSCSPISGHRSVSWYQQTPGQGLQFLFEYFSETQRNKGNFPGRFSGRQFSNSRSEMNVSTLELGDSALYLCASSRTGGSYEQYFGPGTRLTVT.

The chain joins TRBV19 to TRBJ2-5, with TRBD1 matching over 9 bases. Germline trimming cut 6 bases from V and 5 bases from J; bases unmatched to any gene: 10. Germline lookup yields CDR1 LNHDA and CDR2 SQIVND (reference sequence). The CDR3 sequence is 15 residues long. The DNA of the CDR3 is TGTGCCAGTAGCGATCAGACAGGGGGATTGGAGACCCAGTACTTC. This encodes CASSDQTGGLETQYF.

J is TRBJ1-2 and V is TRBV18, with D possibly matching TRBD1 (6 bases). The length of the CDR3 is 14 residues. Germline CDR1 KGHSH, CDR2 LQKENI. V dropped 0 bases and J dropped 4 bases, with 9 bases sitting between them. The chain's CDR3 is CASSPPGTSYGYTF. CDR3 in DNA: TGTGCCAGCTCACCACCCGGGACAAGCTATGGCTACACCTTC.

Details on this clone: At the DNA level, this CDR3 is encoded by other sequences in the same sample as well. The chain joins TRBV18 to TRBJ1-5; D ambiguous. With 3 bases removed from V and 5 bases from J, the gap between germline ends came to 8 bases. This CDR3 region has 13 residues. The germline gives CDR1 KGHSH, CDR2 LQKENI. The CDR3 loop reads CASSPGRDQPQHF. Written as DNA, the CDR3 is TGTGCCAGCTCACCGGGGAGGGATCAGCCCCAGCATTTT.